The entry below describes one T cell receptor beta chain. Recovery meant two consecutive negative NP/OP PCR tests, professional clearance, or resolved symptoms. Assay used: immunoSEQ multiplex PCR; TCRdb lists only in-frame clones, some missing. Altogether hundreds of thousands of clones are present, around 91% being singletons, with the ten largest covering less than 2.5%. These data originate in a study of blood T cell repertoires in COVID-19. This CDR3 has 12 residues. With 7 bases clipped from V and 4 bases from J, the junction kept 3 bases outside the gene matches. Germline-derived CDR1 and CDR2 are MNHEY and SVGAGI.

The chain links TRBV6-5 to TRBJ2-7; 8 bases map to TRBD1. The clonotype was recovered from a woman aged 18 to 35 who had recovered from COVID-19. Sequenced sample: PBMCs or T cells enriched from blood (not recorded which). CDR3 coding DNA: TGTGCCAGCAACAGGGGGAATTACGAGCAGTACTTC. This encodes CASNRGNYEQYF.